One sample yielded the 16 T cell receptor beta chains listed below, sequenced in a study of blood T cells in healthy people across ages (dated by TCRdb to 2013 to 2016). Library prep was done by 5' RACE. Instrument on record: Illumina HiSeq 2500. A second PCR of roughly 7 to 11 cycles was performed with a sample-barcoded 5' primer and a J-beta primer mix. TCRdb took the public reads, trimmed them with fastp at Q25, ran MiXCR for clone calling and kept in-frame beta chains. CDR3 protein sequences are deduplicated, and each keeps its most common genes and DNA. The sample includes 500,000 to 700,000 distinct CDR3 sequences, with about 30% observed a single time. The ten largest clones add up to around a sixth of the sample. Input material: blood. The receptors here all came from a woman over 75 in good health.

This clonotype was seen many times. J is TRBJ2-7 and V is TRBV30; the match to TRBD1 covers 7 bases. Germline CDR1 is GTSNPN and CDR2 is SVGIG (reference sequence). The CDR3 is 13 residues long. J was trimmed by 5 bases and V by 8 bases; bases with no gene match: 12. CDR3 bases: TGTGCCCCGAACCCGACAGGGAACGACGAGCAGTACTTC. Translated, it gives CAPNPTGNDEQYF.

V is TRBV12-3 or TRBV12-4 and J is TRBJ2-1; D gene unclear. The CDR3 covers 14 residues. The V and J ends lost 5 bases and 6 bases respectively, with 14 bases between them. The CDR3 reads CASSTTRRLNEQFF. DNA of the CDR3: TGTGCCAGCAGTACTACTCGACGACTCAATGAGCAGTTCTTC.

This chain connects TRBV2 to TRBJ2-5; TRBD1 agrees at 7 bases. CDR1 is SNHLY, CDR2 FYNNEI, per germline. Trimming took 7 bases from V and 7 from J; bases not matched to a gene: 15. There are 15 residues in the CDR3. This chain's CDR3 is CASKSRTGDRWTQYF. The CDR3 DNA reads TGTGCCAGCAAATCCAGGACAGGAGATAGGTGGACCCAGTACTTC.

Ten or more counts support this clonotype. This CDR3 is CSADDQPSTDTQYF. Written as DNA, the CDR3 is TGCAGTGCCGACGACCAGCCTAGCACAGATACGCAGTATTTT. The chain joins TRBV20-1 to TRBJ2-3, with D unclear. The CDR3 extends over 14 amino acids. The germline V gene encodes CDR1 DFQATT and CDR2 SNEGSKA (reference sequence). The V and J ends lost 6 bases and 0 bases respectively, with 13 bases between them.

The chain uses TRBV20-1 and TRBJ2-1; TRBD2 matches at 8 bases. The CDR3 runs to 17 residues. Trimming at V came to 0 bases and at J to 7 bases, leaving 14 bases not matched to a gene. Per germline, CDR1 DFQATT and CDR2 SNEGSKA (reference sequence). The CDR3 spells CSARDELNGGAWNEQFF. The CDR3, as DNA: TGCAGTGCTAGAGATGAGCTGAACGGGGGGGCGTGGAATGAGCAGTTCTTC.

This clonotype was seen ten or more times. The chain links TRBV3-1 to TRBJ2-3, with 7 bases matching TRBD2. V gave up 1 base and J gave up 7 bases; unmatched junction bases: 8. Germline V gene sequence: CDR1 LGHDT, CDR2 YNNKEL (reference sequence). The CDR3 has 15 amino acids. This CDR3 reads CASSQVVSGGNTQYF. The CDR3 nucleotides are TGTGCCAGCAGCCAAGTAGTCTCGGGGGGAAATACGCAGTATTTT.

A few counts support this clonotype. A much larger clone sits a single nucleotide away, making a read error possible. This sequence joins TRBV6-6 and TRBJ2-3; D is unresolved. The CDR3 has 12 amino acids. CDR1 is MNHNY, CDR2 SVGAGI, per germline (reference sequence). CDR3 region: CVSSYSSDTQYF. For the CDR3, the DNA is TGTGTCAGCAGTTACTCATCCGATACGCAGTATTTT.

The CDR3 DNA reads as TGCGCCAGCAGCCCAGGACAGGAGCGTGCACAGTTCTTC. Translated, it gives CASSPGQERAQFF. V usage is TRBV5-1 and J usage is TRBJ2-1; 7 nucleotides agree with TRBD1. Germline V gene lookup returns CDR1 SGHRS and CDR2 YFSETQ. Germline trimming cut 4 bases from V and 13 bases from J; bases unmatched to any gene: 11. The CDR3 sequence is 13 residues long.

The rearrangement links TRBV4-1 to TRBJ2-6; D unclear. This CDR3 has 16 amino acids. The V gene lost 0 bases and the J gene lost 0 bases, with 6 bases spanning the gap. Germline CDR1 is MGHRA and CDR2 is YSYEKL. CDR3 sequence reads: CASSQEGLSGANVLTF. The CDR3 region has the DNA TGCGCCAGCAGCCAAGAAGGTCTCTCTGGGGCCAACGTCCTGACTTTC.

This clonotype turned up a few times. The chain is built from TRBV15 and TRBJ1-5; D is unresolved. V lost 0 bases, J lost 6 bases, and 3 bases lay in between. Looked up from germline, CDR1 is LNHNV and CDR2 is YYDKDF (reference sequence). The CDR3 has 12 amino acids. CDR3 in amino acids: CATSRDGQPQHF. CDR3 nucleotide sequence: TGTGCCACCAGCAGAGATGGTCAGCCCCAGCATTTT.

The chain employs TRBV7-8 and TRBJ1-3; 9 bases align to TRBD1. The CDR3 consists of 16 residues. J lost 0 bases, V lost 6 bases, and 6 bases had no gene match. CDR1 is SGHVS, CDR2 FQNEAQ, per germline. This CDR3 reads CASRKGQGDSGNTIYF. In nucleotides, the CDR3 is TGTGCCAGCAGGAAGGGACAGGGAGACTCTGGAAACACCATATATTTT.

Remarks on this clonotype: A much larger clone sits a single nucleotide away, making a read error possible. The CDR3 here is CASSPPRRDSRYNEQYF. CDR3 sequence (DNA): TGTGCCAGCAGTCCCCCTAGGCGGGACAGCCGTTACAATGAGCAGTACTTC. The gene calls are TRBV2 and TRBJ2-1; D perhaps matches TRBD1 (7 bases). The end of the DNA fits TRBJ2-7 better, so the J call may be wrong. Germline V gives CDR1 SNHLY, CDR2 FYNNEI. The CDR3 is made up of 17 amino acids.

The V call is TRBV7-3, the J call TRBJ1-1; 11 bases are shared with TRBD1. With V trimmed by 4 bases and J by 8 bases, 3 bases remained unmatched. There are 13 residues in the CDR3. The germline V gene has CDR1 SGHTA and CDR2 FQGTGA. The CDR3 sequence: CASSSDRGQEAFF. For the CDR3, the DNA is TGTGCCAGCAGCTCGGACAGGGGGCAGGAAGCTTTCTTT. Full variable domain (outside the CDR3, taken from reference TRBV7-3 and TRBJ1-1): GAGVSQTPSNKVTEKGKYVELRCDPISGHTALYWYRQSLGQGPEFLIYFQGTGAADDSGLPNDRFFAVRPEGSVSTLKIQRTERGDSAVYLCASSSDRGQEAFFGQGTRLTVV.

This clonotype appeared many times. The chain joins TRBV3-1 to TRBJ2-7; D possibly corresponds to TRBD2 (6 bases). Germline V lookup: CDR1 LGHDT, CDR2 YNNKEL (reference sequence). This CDR3 spans 13 amino acids. Trimming took 6 bases from V and 3 from J, leaving 12 bases between them. The CDR3 protein is CASRRGKNYEQYF. CDR3 in DNA: TGTGCCAGCAGACGGGGGAAGAACTACGAGCAGTACTTC.

The V and J genes are TRBV7-9 and TRBJ2-5; weak D call: TRBD1 (5 bases). Germline assignment: CDR1 SEHNR and CDR2 FQNEAQ (reference sequence). V dropped 1 base and J dropped 2 bases, with 11 bases sitting between them. This CDR3 has 15 residues. The CDR3 sequence: CASSLGGSEQETQYF. Written as DNA, the CDR3 is TGTGCCAGCAGCTTAGGGGGCAGCGAACAAGAGACCCAGTACTTC.

The table lists this clonotype with a few counts. The chain is built from TRBV12-3 or TRBV12-4 and TRBJ1-6; 9 bases align to TRBD1. V was clipped by 4 bases and J by 10 bases; unmatched bases: 8. The CDR3 sequence is 15 residues long. CDR3 bases: TGTGCCAGCAGTTCGGACAGGGGCGGTTTGTCACCCCTCCACTTT. It codes for CASSSDRGGLSPLHF.